This is a list of T cell receptor beta chains from one sample in a study of shared clonotypes between healthy human individuals. Only in-frame clones appear in the TCRdb table, and some are missing; sequencing was by immunoSEQ multiplex PCR. The table lists a few million clones, approximately 95% of them singletons. The specimen sequenced was naive CD4+ T cells sorted from blood. The receptors were gathered from a man aged 18 to 35 in good health. CDR3s include the opening cysteine and the closing phenylalanine or tryptophan. D genes are given only for firm matches. Part of the rows lack a size; the others show once, few, many or a class for expanded clones.

abundance	v_gene	d_gene	j_gene	CDR3aa	CDR3nt
NA	TRBV6-1	TRBD2	TRBJ2-1	CASSEVGTRVGNEQFF	TGTGCCAGCAGTGAAGTGGGGACTAGGGTGGGCAATGAGCAGTTCTTC
NA	TRBV29-1	NA	TRBJ2-3	CSVSEGIVTDTQYF	TGCAGCGTTTCAGAGGGCATCGTCACAGATACGCAGTATTTT
NA	TRBV5-4	NA	TRBJ2-7	CASSLAGRGGHEQYF	TGTGCCAGCAGCTTGGCGGGCAGGGGAGGGCACGAGCAGTACTTC
NA	TRBV30	TRBD1	TRBJ1-2	CASHRGLHGYTF	TGTGCCAGCCACAGGGGGCTTCATGGCTACACCTTC
NA	TRBV4-1	TRBD1	TRBJ1-2	CASSLPGQPNGYTF	TGCGCCAGCAGCCTACCGGGACAGCCTAATGGCTACACCTTC
NA	TRBV21-1	NA	TRBJ2-2	CASSKVRVMGSTGELFF	TGTGCCAGCAGCAAAGTGAGGGTTATGGGGAGTACCGGGGAGCTGTTTTTT
NA	TRBV5-4	TRBD1	TRBJ1-3	CASSLAGTGSNTIYF	TGTGCCAGCAGCTTGGCCGGGACAGGGAGCAACACCATATATTTT
once	TRBV30	NA	TRBJ1-1	CAWSITGGLNTEAFF	TGTGCCTGGAGTATAACGGGGGGGCTGAACACTGAAGCTTTCTTT
NA	TRBV10-1	TRBD1	TRBJ2-3	CASSANRDRNTDTQYF	TGCGCCAGCAGTGCGAACCGGGACAGGAACACAGATACGCAGTATTTT
NA	TRBV5-1	NA	TRBJ2-2	CASSLPGTGELFF	TGCGCCAGCAGCTTGCCGGGAACCGGGGAGCTGTTTTTT
NA	TRBV7-2	NA	TRBJ2-1	CASSLAGNNEQFF	TGTGCCAGCAGCTTAGCGGGAAATAATGAGCAGTTCTTC
NA	TRBV6-6	NA	TRBJ1-6	CASTPPWGDNSPLHF	TGTGCCAGCACCCCGCCTTGGGGGGATAATTCACCCCTCCACTTT
NA	TRBV7-9	NA	TRBJ1-3	CASSLGPGYLSGNTIYF	TGTGCCAGCAGCTTAGGCCCAGGTTACCTCTCTGGAAACACCATATATTTT
NA	TRBV5-1	TRBD2	TRBJ2-7	CASRPLLGLAGDEQYF	TGCGCCAGCAGACCTTTACTCGGACTAGCGGGAGACGAGCAGTACTTC
NA	TRBV10-3	TRBD2	TRBJ2-3	CAISETSGGGNTQYF	TGTGCCATCAGTGAGACTAGCGGGGGGGGCAATACGCAGTATTTT
NA	TRBV2	TRBD1	TRBJ2-7	CASSDPGTVPWEQYF	TGTGCCAGCAGTGACCCCGGGACAGTCCCTTGGGAGCAGTACTTC
NA	TRBV30	NA	TRBJ1-2	CAWSQGEGYTF	TGTGCCTGGAGCCAAGGGGAAGGCTACACCTTC